This entry lists 28 T cell receptor beta chains sequenced from one sample in a study of early T cells in non-severe SARS-CoV-2 infection. MiXCR was run by TCRdb on the 5' RACE reads, yielding one entry per CDR3 protein. Of approximately 76,000 distinct CDR3 sequences detected, over 12% appear once; the ten largest clones hold roughly 3%. Sequences were obtained from whole blood. These receptors were collected from an adult who was a healthcare worker with PCR-confirmed SARS-CoV-2 infection or an uninfected control (not recorded which).

This clonotype was recorded at least ten times. The J gene is TRBJ2-1, the V gene TRBV29-1; TRBD1 matches at 10 bases. Germline CDR1 and CDR2: SQVTM and ANQGSEA. The length of the CDR3 is 14 residues. Trimming removed 2 bases from V and 7 bases from J; junction bases left unmatched: 5. CDR3 coding DNA: TGCAGCGTTGAAATGGGACAGGGGATAAATGAGCAGTTCTTC. Its translation: CSVEMGQGINEQFF.

This clonotype is labeled medium-sized. V usage is TRBV2 and J usage is TRBJ2-7, with D maybe TRBD1 (5 bases). The CDR3 runs to 12 residues. V gave up 10 bases and J gave up 3 bases, with 13 bases separating them. The germline gives CDR1 SNHLY, CDR2 FYNNEI. Here the CDR3 reads CATDRNLYEQYF. The CDR3 DNA is TGTGCCACCGACAGAAATCTCTACGAGCAGTACTTC.

This clonotype was seen only a few times. The genes are TRBV20-1 and TRBJ1-5; maybe TRBD1 (5 bases). CDR1 and CDR2 from the germline V gene are DFQATT and SNEGSKA (reference sequence). The CDR3 contains 13 residues. CDR3 residues: CSIRDGSNQPQHF. The CDR3 DNA sequence: TGCAGCATCCGGGACGGAAGCAATCAGCCCCAGCATTTT.

This chain joins TRBV27 and TRBJ2-1; 8 nucleotides align to TRBD2. The CDR3 extends over 15 amino acids. Germline V gene lookup returns CDR1 MNHEY and CDR2 SMNVEV (reference sequence). Losses at the gene ends were 7 bases for V and 9 bases for J; bases not matched to a gene: 14. For the CDR3, the DNA is TGTGCCAGCAACGCGTTGGCGGGAGGTGGCGGTGAGCAGTTCTTC. Translation: CASNALAGGGGEQFF.

This rearrangement joins TRBV10-3 to TRBJ2-3; no reliable D call. The length of the CDR3 is 10 residues. The germline CDR1 and CDR2 sequences are ENHRY and SYGVKD. Trimming removed 8 bases from V and 6 bases from J, with 6 bases in between. The CDR3 DNA reads as TGTGCCATCGGCTTTGATACGCAGTATTTT. Amino acids: CAIGFDTQYF.

This clonotype was seen more than once but under ten times. The V gene is TRBV5-1, the J gene TRBJ2-5; D is uncertain. The V and J ends lost 2 bases and 5 bases respectively, with 10 bases between them. Germline-derived CDR1 and CDR2 are SGHRS and YFSETQ. The CDR3 spans 13 residues. The CDR3 region is CASSFAQGETQYF. The CDR3 region has the DNA TGCGCCAGCAGCTTCGCCCAAGGCGAGACCCAGTACTTC.

The chain carries TRBV18 and TRBJ1-2; D not certain. The CDR3 length is 14 residues. V lost 4 bases to trimming and J lost 4 bases, with 13 bases between them. Germline V gene data show CDR1 as KGHSH and CDR2 as LQKENI. The CDR3 loop reads CASSLIEGVYGYTF. In DNA form, the CDR3 reads TGTGCCAGCTCACTGATTGAGGGTGTCTATGGCTACACCTTC.

This clonotype has a count of ten or more. The chain links TRBV7-9 to TRBJ1-4; 9 bases match TRBD1. CDR3 size: 15 residues. The trim removed 5 bases at V and 5 bases at J, leaving 6 bases unmatched. Germline V gene sequence: CDR1 SEHNR, CDR2 FQNEAQ (reference sequence). The CDR3 is CASSHGQGLNEKLFF. The DNA for the CDR3 is TGTGCCAGCAGCCATGGACAGGGGTTAAATGAAAAACTGTTTTTT.

This clonotype occurred many times. The chain links TRBV6-6 to TRBJ2-5; D might be TRBD2 (6 bases). This CDR3 has 14 amino acids. V was shortened by 6 bases and J by 5 bases, with 16 bases between the two germline ends. CDR1 is MNHNY, CDR2 SVGAGI, per germline (reference sequence). CDR3 sequence: CASRSGLGVETQYF. In DNA, the CDR3 is TGTGCCAGCAGATCGGGACTGGGAGTGGAGACCCAGTACTTC.

The chain employs TRBV11-2 and TRBJ2-5; 9 bases align to TRBD2. CDR1 and CDR2 from the germline V gene are SGHAT and FQNNGV. The CDR3 runs to 16 residues. J lost 4 bases, V lost 3 bases, and 9 bases had no gene match. DNA for the CDR3: TGTGCCAGCAGCTTCCGTAGCGGGAGAGGTGGAGAGACCCAGTACTTC. Residues: CASSFRSGRGGETQYF.

This clonotype occurred many times. The V gene is TRBV2, the J gene TRBJ1-2; the D gene is possibly TRBD1 (6 bases). In germline, CDR1 is SNHLY, CDR2 FYNNEI. The V and J ends lost 6 bases and 2 bases respectively, with 10 bases between them. The CDR3 is 13 residues long. CDR3 coding DNA: TGTGCCAGCAGACGGACAGCCAACTATGGCTACACCTTC. Protein: CASRRTANYGYTF.

This clonotype occurred a few times. CDR3 loop: CAWKDPGQGAGYTF. CDR3 bases: TGTGCCTGGAAAGACCCGGGACAGGGGGCTGGCTACACCTTC. The rearrangement uses TRBV30 and TRBJ1-2; 12 nucleotides match TRBD1. Trimming removed 4 bases from V and 7 bases from J; junction bases left unmatched: 7. Germline values: CDR1 GTSNPN, CDR2 SVGIG (reference sequence). This CDR3 spans 14 amino acids. The variable domain in full, with the rest retrieved from reference TRBV30 and TRBJ1-2, is SQTIHQWPATLVQPVGSPLSLECTVEGTSNPNLYWYRQAAGRGLQLLFYSVGIGQISSEVPQNLSASRPQDRQFILSSKKLLLSDSGFYLCAWKDPGQGAGYTFGSGTRLTVV.

V and J are TRBV29-1 and TRBJ1-2; TRBD1 is a possible D gene (5 bases). This CDR3 has 15 amino acids. Germline V gives CDR1 SQVTM, CDR2 ANQGSEA. Trimming stripped 3 bases from V and 4 bases from J, with 18 bases between. The CDR3 here is CSVDSSGGRGYGYTF. DNA for the CDR3: TGCAGCGTTGATAGCAGTGGGGGACGGGGCTATGGCTACACCTTC.

The table lists this clonotype with a few counts. The chain joins TRBV18 to TRBJ2-7; no clear D gene. Trimming took 6 bases from V and 3 from J, leaving 9 bases between them. Germline CDR1 and CDR2: KGHSH and LQKENI. This CDR3 comprises 12 residues. The CDR3 DNA sequence: TGTGCCAGCTCGCCCAATCTCTACGAGCAGTACTTC. This gives the protein CASSPNLYEQYF.

This clonotype was detected many times. V and J are TRBV5-1 and TRBJ2-1; TRBD1 matches at 8 bases. CDR3 length: 15 amino acids. The V segment lost 6 bases and the J segment 6 bases; nucleotides outside the gene matches: 11. CDR1 is SGHRS, CDR2 YFSETQ, per germline. The CDR3: CASNTRGQGPNEQFF. The CDR3 DNA reads TGCGCCAGCAACACCCGAGGACAGGGTCCCAATGAGCAGTTCTTC.

The rearrangement uses TRBV7-9 and TRBJ2-1, with a weak D call TRBD1 (6 bases). The CDR3 totals 12 residues. The V and J ends lost 4 bases and 6 bases respectively, with 7 bases between them. Germline V gives CDR1 SEHNR, CDR2 FQNEAQ (reference sequence). CDR3 sequence reads: CASSSTGNEQFF. DNA for the CDR3: TGTGCCAGCAGCTCGACAGGCAATGAGCAGTTCTTC. Combining the CDR3 with reference TRBV7-9 and TRBJ2-1 gives the whole variable domain DTGVSQNPRHKITKRGQNVTFRCDPISEHNRLYWYRQTLGQGPEFLTYFQNEAQLEKSRLLSDRFSAERPKGSFSTLEIQRTEQGDSAMYLCASSSTGNEQFFGPGTRLTVL.

This clonotype was counted at least ten times. The V gene is TRBV20-1, the J gene TRBJ2-5, with 8 bases identical to TRBD2. The germline gives CDR1 DFQATT, CDR2 SNEGSKA (reference sequence). CDR3 length equals 14 residues. V trimming: 3 bases; J trimming: 5 bases; junction bases outside the gene matches: 8. The CDR3 sequence is CSARGLTSEETQYF. The CDR3 DNA reads as TGCAGTGCTAGGGGATTGACTAGCGAGGAGACCCAGTACTTC.

This clonotype appeared a few times. V usage is TRBV29-1 and J usage is TRBJ2-7, with D uncertain. The CDR3 length is 13 residues. Germline lookup yields CDR1 SQVTM and CDR2 ANQGSEA. V lost 0 bases, J lost 0 bases, and 6 bases lay in between. As DNA, the CDR3 is TGCAGCGTTGAAGAACAGAGCTCCTACGAGCAGTACTTC. It yields the protein CSVEEQSSYEQYF.

This clonotype was recorded at least ten times. The chain couples TRBV6-1 to TRBJ2-2, with TRBD2 identical over 7 bases. The trim removed 0 bases at V and 4 bases at J, leaving 14 bases unmatched. Looked up from germline, CDR1 is MNHNS and CDR2 is SASEGT. CDR3 size: 19 residues. This CDR3 is CASSEALQGREALTGELFF. DNA for the CDR3: TGTGCCAGCAGTGAAGCGCTTCAAGGACGGGAGGCTCTCACCGGGGAGCTGTTTTTT.

This clonotype was counted once. The chain combines TRBV3-1 with TRBJ2-1; 15 nucleotides align to TRBD2. Looked up from germline, CDR1 is LGHDT and CDR2 is YNNKEL (reference sequence). J lost 3 bases, V lost 4 bases, and 7 bases had no gene match. The CDR3 extends over 18 amino acids. CDR3 protein: CASSLWTSGRAFYNEQFF. CDR3 nucleotides: TGTGCCAGCAGCCTATGGACTAGCGGGAGGGCCTTCTACAATGAGCAGTTCTTC.

CDR3 in DNA: TGTGCCAGCAGCCCTGACGGGTCATTGGCCTACGAGCAGTACTTC. This codes for CASSPDGSLAYEQYF. V and J are TRBV11-2 and TRBJ2-7; D is undetermined. Germline V gene data show CDR1 as SGHAT and CDR2 as FQNNGV. The CDR3 length is 15 residues. Trimming cost V 5 bases and J 2 bases, with 16 bases left between them.

The table lists this clonotype with a few counts. The chain combines TRBV7-2 with TRBJ2-7; 7 bases are shared with TRBD1. Germline CDR1 reads SGHTA; CDR2 reads FQGNSA. The CDR3 contains 15 residues. With 3 bases clipped from V and 0 bases from J, the junction kept 5 bases outside the gene matches. DNA of the CDR3: TGTGCCAGCAGCTTGACAGGGATAAGCTCCTACGAGCAGTACTTC. Translated, it gives CASSLTGISSYEQYF.

On this clonotype itself: One end of the junction varies from germline; a read error may be responsible. V is TRBV7-9 and J is TRBJ2-3; weak D call: TRBD2 (5 bases). From germline, CDR1 is SEHNR and CDR2 FQNEAQ (reference sequence). CDR3 length: 13 amino acids. The CDR3 region is CASSINQPRTGDF. The CDR3 DNA reads as TGTGCCAGCAGCATAAACCAGCCCCGGACCGGGGATTTT. Full variable domain (missing parts from reference TRBV7-9 and TRBJ2-3): DTGVSQNPRHKITKRGQNVTFRCDPISEHNRLYWYRQTLGQGPEFLTYFQNEAQLEKSRLLSDRFSAERPKGSFSTLEIQRTEQGDSAMYLCASSINQPRTGDFGPGTRLTVL.

This clonotype has just a few counts. The chain employs TRBV29-1 and TRBJ2-7; weak D call: TRBD1 (6 bases). V lost 7 bases, J lost 6 bases, and 16 bases lay in between. In germline, CDR1 is SQVTM, CDR2 ANQGSEA. The CDR3 length is 12 residues. CDR3 in amino acids: CSARDGTPEQYF. CDR3 DNA: TGCAGCGCCCGAGACGGGACACCCGAGCAGTACTTC.

This clonotype appeared a few times. The chain employs TRBV6-5 and TRBJ2-2, with D perhaps assigned TRBD1 or TRBD2 (5 bases each). The V gene's germline CDR1 is MNHEY and CDR2 SVGAGI. The CDR3 is 13 amino acids. Trimming took off 2 bases at V and 6 bases at J, with 7 bases between the two ends. Here the CDR3 reads CASSYMGAGELFF. CDR3 bases: TGTGCCAGCAGTTACATGGGGGCCGGGGAGCTGTTTTTT.

In this sample, this clonotype turned up a few times. V is TRBV7-9 and J is TRBJ2-5; D is unclear. The CDR3 sequence is 13 residues long. Germline CDR1 and CDR2: SEHNR and FQNEAQ (reference sequence). Trimming pared 1 base from V and 2 bases from J, leaving 5 bases between. As DNA, the CDR3 is TGTGCCAGCAGCTTAGTCGGACAAGAGACCCAGTACTTC. It yields the protein CASSLVGQETQYF. The full variable domain, rest sourced from reference TRBV7-9 and TRBJ2-5, is DTGVSQNPRHKITKRGQNVTFRCDPISEHNRLYWYRQTLGQGPEFLTYFQNEAQLEKSRLLSDRFSAERPKGSFSTLEIQRTEQGDSAMYLCASSLVGQETQYFGPGTRLLVL.

This clonotype was seen ten or more times. The chain joins TRBV12-3 or TRBV12-4 to TRBJ1-1, with 8 bases fitting TRBD1. Trimming cost V 5 bases and J 5 bases; bases outside gene matches: 4. This CDR3 is 13 amino acids long. The CDR3 nucleotides are TGTGCCAGCAGTCTGGACAGGGTAACTGAAGCTTTCTTT. Its protein is CASSLDRVTEAFF.

The rearrangement uses TRBV19 and TRBJ2-1; D is undetermined. Germline CDR1 and CDR2: LNHDA and SQIVND (reference sequence). V lost 7 bases and J 6 bases, leaving 13 bases between the germline ends. CDR3 size: 13 residues. This CDR3 reads CASTDASLNEQFF. CDR3 DNA: TGTGCCAGTACGGATGCGAGTCTCAATGAGCAGTTCTTC.